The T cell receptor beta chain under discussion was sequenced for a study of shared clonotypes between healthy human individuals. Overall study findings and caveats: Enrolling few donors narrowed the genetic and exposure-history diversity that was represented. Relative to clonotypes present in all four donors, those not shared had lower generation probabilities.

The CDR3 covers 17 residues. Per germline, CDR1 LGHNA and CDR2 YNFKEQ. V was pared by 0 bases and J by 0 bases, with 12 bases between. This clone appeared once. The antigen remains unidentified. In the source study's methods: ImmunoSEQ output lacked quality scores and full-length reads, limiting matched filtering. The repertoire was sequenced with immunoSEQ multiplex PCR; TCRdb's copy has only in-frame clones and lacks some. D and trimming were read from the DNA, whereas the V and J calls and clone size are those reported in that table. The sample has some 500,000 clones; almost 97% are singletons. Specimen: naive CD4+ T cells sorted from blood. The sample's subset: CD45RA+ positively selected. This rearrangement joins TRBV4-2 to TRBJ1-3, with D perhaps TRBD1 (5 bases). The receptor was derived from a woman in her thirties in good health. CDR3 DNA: TGTGCCAGCAGCCAAGACTCGACAGCATCCTCTGGAAACACCATATATTTT. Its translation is CASSQDSTASSGNTIYF.